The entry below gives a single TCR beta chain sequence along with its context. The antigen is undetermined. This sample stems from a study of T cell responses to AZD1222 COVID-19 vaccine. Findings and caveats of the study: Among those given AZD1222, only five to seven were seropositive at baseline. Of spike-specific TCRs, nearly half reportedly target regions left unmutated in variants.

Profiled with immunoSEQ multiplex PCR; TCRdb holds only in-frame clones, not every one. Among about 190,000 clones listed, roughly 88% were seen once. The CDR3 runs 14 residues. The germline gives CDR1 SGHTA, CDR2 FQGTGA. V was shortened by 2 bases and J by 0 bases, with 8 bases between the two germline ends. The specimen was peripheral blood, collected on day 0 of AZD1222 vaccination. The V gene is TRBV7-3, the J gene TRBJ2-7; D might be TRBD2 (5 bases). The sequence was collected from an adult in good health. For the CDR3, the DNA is TGTGCCAGCAGCTTATCGGGGAGCTCCTACGAGCAGTACTTC. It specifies CASSLSGSSYEQYF.